This T cell receptor (beta chain) was obtained from a study of blood T cell repertoires in COVID-19. Study context: Spain, Italy and the United States supplied samples that represented acute and convalescent COVID-19. T cells, B-cell-depleted T cells, or PBMCs provided the cDNA or gDNA that served as material.

In the original analysis: How many nucleated cells were present was estimated from reference gene primer amplification. The repertoire was sequenced with immunoSEQ multiplex PCR; TCRdb's copy has only in-frame clones and lacks some. V and J calls and clone size are given by that table; D and trimming were obtained from the DNA. The sample shows 75,000 to 100,000 clones, about 86% of them seen only once. The germline V gene has CDR1 KGHSH and CDR2 LQKENI. CDR3 length equals 16 residues. The ends were cut back, 2 bases at V and 0 bases at J, with 14 bases in the middle. The V and J genes are TRBV18 and TRBJ2-7, with D perhaps matching TRBD2 (6 bases). This clonotype originated in an elderly man with acute or convalescent COVID-19. The sequenced sample was peripheral blood. For the CDR3, the DNA is TGTGCCAGCTCACCAACCAATAGCGGCGTCTCCTACGAGCAGTACTTC. Translating gives CASSPTNSGVSYEQYF.